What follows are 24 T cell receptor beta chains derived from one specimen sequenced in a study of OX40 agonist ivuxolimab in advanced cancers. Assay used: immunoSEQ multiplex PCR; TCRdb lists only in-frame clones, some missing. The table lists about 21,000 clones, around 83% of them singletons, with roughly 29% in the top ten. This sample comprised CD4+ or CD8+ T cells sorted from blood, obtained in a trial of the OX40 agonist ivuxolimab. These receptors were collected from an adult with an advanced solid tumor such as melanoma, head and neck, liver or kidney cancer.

This CDR3 is CASKPLVKYNEQFF. In DNA, the CDR3 is TGTGCCAGCAAACCACTAGTCAAGTACAATGAGCAGTTCTTC. The rearrangement links TRBV6-6 to TRBJ2-1; TRBD2 might be the D (5 bases). The CDR3 runs 14 residues. Germline CDR1 MNHNY, CDR2 SVGAGI (reference sequence). The V end lost 7 bases, the J end lost 4 bases, and 14 bases lay between the germline ends.

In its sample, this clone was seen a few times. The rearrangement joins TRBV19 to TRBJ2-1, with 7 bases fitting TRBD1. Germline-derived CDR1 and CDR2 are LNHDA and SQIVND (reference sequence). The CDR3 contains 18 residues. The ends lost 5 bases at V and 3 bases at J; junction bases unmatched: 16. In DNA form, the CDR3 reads TGTGCCAGTAGTCGCTTAAGTAGGGGGACAGTGATCTACAATGAGCAGTTCTTC. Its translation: CASSRLSRGTVIYNEQFF.

The CDR3 loop reads CASSWTTGGTAEAFF. CDR3 in DNA: TGTGCCAGCAGCTGGACGACAGGGGGCACCGCTGAAGCTTTCTTT. The chain employs TRBV11-1 and TRBJ1-1; 10 nucleotides agree with TRBD1. This CDR3 has 15 amino acids. After removal of 4 bases from V and 6 bases from J, the junction contained 8 bases not matched to a gene. Germline V CDR1 and CDR2: SGHAT, FQDESV (reference sequence).

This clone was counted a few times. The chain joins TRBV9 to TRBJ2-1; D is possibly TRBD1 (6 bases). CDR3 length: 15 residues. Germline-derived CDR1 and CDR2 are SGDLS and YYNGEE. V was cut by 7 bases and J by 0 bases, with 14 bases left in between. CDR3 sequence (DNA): TGTGCCAGCCAGGGGCCCGAGAGCTCCTACAATGAGCAGTTCTTC. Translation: CASQGPESSYNEQFF.

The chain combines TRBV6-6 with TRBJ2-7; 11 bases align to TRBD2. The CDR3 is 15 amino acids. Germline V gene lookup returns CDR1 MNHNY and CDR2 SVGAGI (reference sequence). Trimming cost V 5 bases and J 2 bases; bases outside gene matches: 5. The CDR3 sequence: CASSPLAGGPYEQYF. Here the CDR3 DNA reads TGTGCCAGCAGTCCCTTAGCGGGAGGGCCCTACGAGCAGTACTTC.

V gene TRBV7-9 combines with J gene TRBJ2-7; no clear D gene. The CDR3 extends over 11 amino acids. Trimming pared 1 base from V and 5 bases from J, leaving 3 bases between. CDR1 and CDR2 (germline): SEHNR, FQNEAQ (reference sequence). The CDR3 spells CASSLEDEQYF. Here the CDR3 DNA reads TGTGCCAGCAGCTTAGAAGACGAGCAGTACTTC.

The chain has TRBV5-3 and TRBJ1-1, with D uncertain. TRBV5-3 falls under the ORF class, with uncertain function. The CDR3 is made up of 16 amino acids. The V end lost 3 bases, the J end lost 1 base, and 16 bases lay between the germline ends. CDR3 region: CARSSECRLGNTEAFF. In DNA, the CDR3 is TGTGCCAGAAGCTCCGAGTGCCGGTTAGGGAACACTGAAGCTTTCTTT.

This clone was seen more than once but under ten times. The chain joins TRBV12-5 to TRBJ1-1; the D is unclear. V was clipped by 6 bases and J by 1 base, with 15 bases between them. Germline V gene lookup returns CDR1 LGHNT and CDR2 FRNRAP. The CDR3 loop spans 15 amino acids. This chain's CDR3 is CASGLPAAANTEAFF. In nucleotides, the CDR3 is TGTGCTAGTGGCCTCCCGGCAGCAGCGAACACTGAAGCTTTCTTT.

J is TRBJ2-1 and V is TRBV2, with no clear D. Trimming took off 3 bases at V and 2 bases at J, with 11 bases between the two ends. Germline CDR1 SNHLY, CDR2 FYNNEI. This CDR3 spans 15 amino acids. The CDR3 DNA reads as TGTGCCAGCAGTGAGCAGGCCAACCCCTACAATGAGCAGTTCTTC. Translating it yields CASSEQANPYNEQFF.

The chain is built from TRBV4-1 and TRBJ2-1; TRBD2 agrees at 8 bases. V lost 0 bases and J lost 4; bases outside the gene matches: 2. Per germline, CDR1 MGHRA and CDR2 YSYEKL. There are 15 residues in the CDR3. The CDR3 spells CASSQDVAGYNEQFF. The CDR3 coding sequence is TGCGCCAGCAGCCAAGATGTAGCGGGGTACAATGAGCAGTTCTTC.

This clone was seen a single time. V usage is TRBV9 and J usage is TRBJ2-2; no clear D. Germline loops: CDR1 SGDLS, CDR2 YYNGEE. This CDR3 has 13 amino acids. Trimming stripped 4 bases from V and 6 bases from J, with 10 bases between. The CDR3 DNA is TGTGCCAGCAGCTACCGGACGGCCGGGGAGCTGTTTTTT. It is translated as CASSYRTAGELFF.

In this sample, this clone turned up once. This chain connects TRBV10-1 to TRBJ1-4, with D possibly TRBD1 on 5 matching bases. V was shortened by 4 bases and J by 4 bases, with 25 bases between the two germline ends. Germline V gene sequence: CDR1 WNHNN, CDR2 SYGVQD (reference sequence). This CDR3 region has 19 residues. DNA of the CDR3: TGCGCCAGCAGTGTAAGTCTTCGGGGAGGGGACGGTTTTAATGAAAAACTGTTTTTT. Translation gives CASSVSLRGGDGFNEKLFF.

The CDR3 nucleotides read TGTGCCAGCAGCTTAGCACCGCGAAGTTCCTACGAGCAGTACTTC. It encodes CASSLAPRSSYEQYF. The rearrangement joins TRBV11-2 to TRBJ2-7; D gene ambiguous. V was trimmed by 1 base and J by 1 base, leaving 11 bases between them. Germline CDR1 SGHAT, CDR2 FQNNGV. The CDR3 totals 15 residues.

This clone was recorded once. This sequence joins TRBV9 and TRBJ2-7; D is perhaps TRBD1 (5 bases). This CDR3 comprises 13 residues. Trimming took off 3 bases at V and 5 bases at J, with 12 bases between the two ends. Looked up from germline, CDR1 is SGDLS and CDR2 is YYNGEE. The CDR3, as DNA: TGTGCCAGCAGCGGGGGCTCCAGAGACGAGCAGTACTTC. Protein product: CASSGGSRDEQYF.

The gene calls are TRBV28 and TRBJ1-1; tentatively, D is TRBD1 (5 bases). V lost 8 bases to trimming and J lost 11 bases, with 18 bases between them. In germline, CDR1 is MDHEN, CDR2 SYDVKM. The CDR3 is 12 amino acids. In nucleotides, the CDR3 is TGTGCCAGCGGGGTGGGGCCGCGCGAGGCTTTCTTT. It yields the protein CASGVGPREAFF.

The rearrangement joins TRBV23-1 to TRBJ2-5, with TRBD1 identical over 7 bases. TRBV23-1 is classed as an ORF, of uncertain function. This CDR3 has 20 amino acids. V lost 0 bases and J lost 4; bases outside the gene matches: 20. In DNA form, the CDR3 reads TGCGCCAGCAGTCAATCTACCGACAGGGAAACCTCAATTTCTGGAGAGACCCAGTACTTC. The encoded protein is CASSQSTDRETSISGETQYF.

CDR3 nucleotide sequence: TGCGCCAGCAGCTTGGGGACTAGCGGGGTGAACACAGATACGCAGTATTTT. Translation gives CASSLGTSGVNTDTQYF. This chain joins TRBV5-1 and TRBJ2-3, with TRBD2 matching 12 bases. This CDR3 comprises 17 residues. The trim removed 0 bases at V and 2 bases at J, leaving 4 bases unmatched. Looked up from germline, CDR1 is SGHRS and CDR2 is YFSETQ.

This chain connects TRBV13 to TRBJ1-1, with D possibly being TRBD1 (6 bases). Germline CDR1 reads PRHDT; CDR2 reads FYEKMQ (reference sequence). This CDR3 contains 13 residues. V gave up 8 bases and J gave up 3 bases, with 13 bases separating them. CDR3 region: CASYRAFDTEAFF. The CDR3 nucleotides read TGTGCCAGCTACAGGGCCTTCGACACTGAAGCTTTCTTT.

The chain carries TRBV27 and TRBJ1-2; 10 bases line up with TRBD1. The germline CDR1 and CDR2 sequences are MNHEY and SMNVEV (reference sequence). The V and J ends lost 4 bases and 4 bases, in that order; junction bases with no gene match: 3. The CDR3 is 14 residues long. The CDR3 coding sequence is TGTGCCAGCAGTTCAGGACAGGGGGGCTATGGCTACACCTTC. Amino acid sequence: CASSSGQGGYGYTF.

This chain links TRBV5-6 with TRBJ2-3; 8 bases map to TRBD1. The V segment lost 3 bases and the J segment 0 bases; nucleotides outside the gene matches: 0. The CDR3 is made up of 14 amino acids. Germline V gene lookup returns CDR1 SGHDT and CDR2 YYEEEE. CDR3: CASSWTGSTDTQYF. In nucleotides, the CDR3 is TGTGCCAGCAGCTGGACAGGGAGCACAGATACGCAGTATTTT.

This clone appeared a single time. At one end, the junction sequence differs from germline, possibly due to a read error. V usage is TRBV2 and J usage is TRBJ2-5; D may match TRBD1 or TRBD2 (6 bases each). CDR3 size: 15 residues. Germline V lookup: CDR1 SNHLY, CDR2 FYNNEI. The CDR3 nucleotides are TGTGCCAGCACTGAAGGGGGAGGCGGTGGAGAGACCCAGTACTTC. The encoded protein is CASTEGGGGGETQYF.

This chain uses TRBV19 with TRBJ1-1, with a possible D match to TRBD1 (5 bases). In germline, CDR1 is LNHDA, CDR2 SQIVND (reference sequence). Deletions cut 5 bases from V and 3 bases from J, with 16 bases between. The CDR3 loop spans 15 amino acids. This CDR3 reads CASSALAGVYTEAFF. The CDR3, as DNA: TGTGCCAGTAGTGCCCTTGCGGGGGTTTACACTGAAGCTTTCTTT.

In DNA, the CDR3 is TGCGCCAGCAGCTTGGCCACCGGGGGGGCTAGCGGGGTAGACACCGGGGAGCTGTTTTTT. Encoded protein: CASSLATGGASGVDTGELFF. The chain recombines TRBV5-1 with TRBJ2-2; 9 bases match TRBD2. Looked up from germline, CDR1 is SGHRS and CDR2 is YFSETQ. CDR3 length: 20 amino acids. Trimming cost V 0 bases and J 3 bases; bases outside gene matches: 15. Complete variable domain (other parts from reference TRBV5-1 and TRBJ2-2): KAGVTQTPRYLIKTRGQQVTLSCSPISGHRSVSWYQQTPGQGLQFLFEYFSETQRNKGNFPGRFSGRQFSNSRSEMNVSTLELGDSALYLCASSLATGGASGVDTGELFFGEGSRLTVL.

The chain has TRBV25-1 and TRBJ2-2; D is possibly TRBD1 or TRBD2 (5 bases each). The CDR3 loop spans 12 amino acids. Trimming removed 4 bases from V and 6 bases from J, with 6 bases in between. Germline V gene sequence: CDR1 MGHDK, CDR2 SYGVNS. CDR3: CASSGGSGELFF. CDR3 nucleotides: TGTGCCAGCAGTGGGGGGTCCGGGGAGCTGTTTTTT.